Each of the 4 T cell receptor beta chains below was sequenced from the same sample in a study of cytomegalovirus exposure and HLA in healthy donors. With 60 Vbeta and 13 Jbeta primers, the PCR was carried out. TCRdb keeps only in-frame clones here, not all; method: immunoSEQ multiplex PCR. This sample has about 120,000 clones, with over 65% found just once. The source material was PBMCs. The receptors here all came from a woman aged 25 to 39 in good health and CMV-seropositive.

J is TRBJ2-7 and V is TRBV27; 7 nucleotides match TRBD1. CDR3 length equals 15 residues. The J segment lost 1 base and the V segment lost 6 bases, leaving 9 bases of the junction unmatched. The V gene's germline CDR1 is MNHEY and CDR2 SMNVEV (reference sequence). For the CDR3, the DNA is TGTGCCAGCAGGGTCGGGGACAGATCATCCTACGAGCAGTACTTC. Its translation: CASRVGDRSSYEQYF.

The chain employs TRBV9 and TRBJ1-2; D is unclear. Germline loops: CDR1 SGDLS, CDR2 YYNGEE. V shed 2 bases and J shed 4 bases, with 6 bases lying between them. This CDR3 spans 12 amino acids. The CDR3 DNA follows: TGTGCCAGCAGCGTTGGCACCTATGGCTACACCTTC. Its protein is CASSVGTYGYTF.

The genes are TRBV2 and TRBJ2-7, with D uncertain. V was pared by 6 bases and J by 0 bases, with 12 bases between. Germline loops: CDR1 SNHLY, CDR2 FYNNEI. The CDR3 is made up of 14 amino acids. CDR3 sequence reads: CASSEMFSSYEQYF. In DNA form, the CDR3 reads TGTGCCAGCAGCGAAATGTTTAGCTCCTACGAGCAGTACTTC.

CDR3 protein: CASSLAQGDGYTF. The DNA for the CDR3 is TGCGCCAGCAGCTTGGCACAGGGTGATGGCTACACCTTC. The chain recombines TRBV5-1 with TRBJ1-2; tentatively, D is TRBD1 (6 bases). CDR1 is SGHRS, CDR2 YFSETQ, per germline. This CDR3 has 13 residues. V lost 0 bases and J 6 bases, leaving 9 bases between the germline ends.